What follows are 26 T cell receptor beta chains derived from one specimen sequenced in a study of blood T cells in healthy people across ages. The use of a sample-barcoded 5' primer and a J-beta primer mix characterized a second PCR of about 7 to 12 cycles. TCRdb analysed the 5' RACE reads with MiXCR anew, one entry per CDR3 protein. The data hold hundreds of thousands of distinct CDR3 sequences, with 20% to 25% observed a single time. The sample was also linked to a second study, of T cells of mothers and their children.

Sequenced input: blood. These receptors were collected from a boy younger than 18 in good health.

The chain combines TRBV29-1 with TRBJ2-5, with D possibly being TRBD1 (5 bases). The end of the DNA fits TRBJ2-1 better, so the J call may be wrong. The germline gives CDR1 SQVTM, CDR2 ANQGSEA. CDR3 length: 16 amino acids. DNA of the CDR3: TGCAGCGTTGATGGTATCTGGGGCGGACCCTACAATGAGCAGTTCTTC. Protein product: CSVDGIWGGPYNEQFF.

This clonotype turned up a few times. DNA of the CDR3: TGTGCCAGCAGTTTTAGTCGTCAGGACGAGCAGTACTTC. Amino acid sequence: CASSFSRQDEQYF. V and J are TRBV12-3 or TRBV12-4 and TRBJ2-7; D gene uncertain. The CDR3 runs 13 residues. V was trimmed by 3 bases and J by 5 bases, leaving 11 bases between them.

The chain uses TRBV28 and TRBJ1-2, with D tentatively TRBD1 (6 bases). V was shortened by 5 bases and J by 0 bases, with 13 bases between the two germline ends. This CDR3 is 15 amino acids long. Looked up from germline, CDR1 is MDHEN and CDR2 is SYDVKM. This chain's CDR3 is CASSVSEGANYGYTF. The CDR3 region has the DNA TGTGCCAGCAGTGTTTCTGAGGGGGCTAACTATGGCTACACCTTC.

Written as DNA, the CDR3 is TGTGCCAGCAGCCAAGGGACTAGCTACGAGACCCAGTACTTC. Its translation is CASSQGTSYETQYF. This chain joins TRBV7-2 and TRBJ2-5; TRBD2 agrees at 9 bases. The germline gives CDR1 SGHTA, CDR2 FQGNSA. The CDR3 loop spans 14 amino acids. V shed 5 bases and J 5 bases; nucleotides not matched to a gene: 6.

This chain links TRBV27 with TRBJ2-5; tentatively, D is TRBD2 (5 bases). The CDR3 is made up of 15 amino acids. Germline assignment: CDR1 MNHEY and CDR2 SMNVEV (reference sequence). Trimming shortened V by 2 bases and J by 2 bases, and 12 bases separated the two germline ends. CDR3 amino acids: CASSLTAEIQETQYF. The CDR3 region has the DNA TGTGCCAGCAGTTTAACAGCGGAAATACAAGAGACCCAGTACTTC.

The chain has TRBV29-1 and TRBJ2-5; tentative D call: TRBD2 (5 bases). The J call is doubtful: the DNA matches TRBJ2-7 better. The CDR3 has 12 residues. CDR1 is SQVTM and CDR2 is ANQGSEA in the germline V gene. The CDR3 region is CSVRSGFYEQYF. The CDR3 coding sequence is TGCAGCGTTCGGAGCGGCTTCTACGAGCAGTACTTC.

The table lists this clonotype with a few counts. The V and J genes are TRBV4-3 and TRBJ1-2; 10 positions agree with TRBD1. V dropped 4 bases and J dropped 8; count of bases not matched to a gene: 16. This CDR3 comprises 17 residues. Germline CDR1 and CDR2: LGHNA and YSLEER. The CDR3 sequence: CASSPQNAGTGEEGYTF. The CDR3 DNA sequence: TGCGCCAGCAGCCCCCAAAACGCCGGGACAGGGGAAGAGGGCTACACCTTC.

Here the CDR3 reads CASSEGNRANEQFF. In DNA, the CDR3 is TGTGCCAGCAGTGAAGGTAACAGGGCCAATGAGCAGTTCTTC. The chain combines TRBV6-1 with TRBJ2-1; a possible D gene is TRBD1 (6 bases). The germline CDR1 and CDR2 sequences are MNHNS and SASEGT. This CDR3 is 14 amino acids long. Trimming pared 1 base from V and 6 bases from J, leaving 10 bases between.

CDR3 in amino acids: CASSRQGIGVRETQYF. DNA for the CDR3: TGTGCCAGCAGTCGACAGGGGATTGGTGTTCGGGAGACCCAGTACTTC. The chain employs TRBV6-6 and TRBJ2-5, with 8 bases matching TRBD1. Germline V gene sequence: CDR1 MNHNY, CDR2 SVGAGI (reference sequence). This CDR3 has 16 amino acids. J gave up 5 bases and V 5 bases, and 13 bases lay outside the gene matches.

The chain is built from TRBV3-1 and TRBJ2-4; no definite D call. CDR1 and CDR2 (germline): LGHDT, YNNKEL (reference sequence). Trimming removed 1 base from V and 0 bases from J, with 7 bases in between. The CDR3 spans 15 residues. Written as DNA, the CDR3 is TGTGCCAGCAGCCAAGCTATATTAGCCAAAAACATTCAGTACTTC. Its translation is CASSQAILAKNIQYF.

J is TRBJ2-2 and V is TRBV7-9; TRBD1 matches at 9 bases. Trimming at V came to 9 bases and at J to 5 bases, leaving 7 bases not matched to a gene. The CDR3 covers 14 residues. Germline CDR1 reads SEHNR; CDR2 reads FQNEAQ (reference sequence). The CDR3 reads CARPGQGETGELFF. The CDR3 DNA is TGTGCCAGACCGGGACAGGGAGAAACCGGGGAGCTGTTTTTT.

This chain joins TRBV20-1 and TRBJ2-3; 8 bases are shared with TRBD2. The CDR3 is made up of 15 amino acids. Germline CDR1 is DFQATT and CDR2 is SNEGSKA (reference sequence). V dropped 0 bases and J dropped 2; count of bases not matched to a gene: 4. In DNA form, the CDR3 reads TGCAGTGCTAGAGAACTAGCGGAGGCCACAGATACGCAGTATTTT. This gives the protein CSARELAEATDTQYF.

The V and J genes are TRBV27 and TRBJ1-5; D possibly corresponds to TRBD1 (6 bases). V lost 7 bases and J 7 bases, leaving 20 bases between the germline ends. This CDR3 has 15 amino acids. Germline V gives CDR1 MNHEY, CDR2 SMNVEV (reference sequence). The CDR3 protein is CASTPRGRGVQPQHF. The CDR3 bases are TGTGCCAGCACCCCGCGGGGGCGCGGAGTCCAGCCCCAGCATTTT.

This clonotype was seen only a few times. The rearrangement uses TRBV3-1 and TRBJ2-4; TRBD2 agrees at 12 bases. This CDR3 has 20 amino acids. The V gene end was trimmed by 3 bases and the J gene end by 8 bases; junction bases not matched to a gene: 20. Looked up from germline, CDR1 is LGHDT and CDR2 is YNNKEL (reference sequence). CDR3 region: CASSQSGFVASGGAWDIQYF. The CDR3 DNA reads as TGTGCCAGCAGCCAGAGCGGGTTCGTGGCTAGCGGGGGGGCGTGGGACATTCAGTACTTC.

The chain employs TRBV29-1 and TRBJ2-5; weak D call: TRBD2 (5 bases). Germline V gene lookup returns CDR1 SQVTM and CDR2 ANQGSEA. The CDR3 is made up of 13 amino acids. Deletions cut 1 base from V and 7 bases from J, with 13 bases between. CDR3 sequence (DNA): TGCAGCGTTGAAGTGTCCGGGAAAGGGACCCAGTACTTC. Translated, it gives CSVEVSGKGTQYF.

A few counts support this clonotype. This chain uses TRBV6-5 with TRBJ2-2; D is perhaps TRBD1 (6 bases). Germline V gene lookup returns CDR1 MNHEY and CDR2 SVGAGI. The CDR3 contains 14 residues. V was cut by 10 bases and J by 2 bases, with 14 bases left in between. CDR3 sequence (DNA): TGTGCCACGCTCGCAGGGACAAACACCGGGGAGCTGTTTTTT. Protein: CATLAGTNTGELFF.

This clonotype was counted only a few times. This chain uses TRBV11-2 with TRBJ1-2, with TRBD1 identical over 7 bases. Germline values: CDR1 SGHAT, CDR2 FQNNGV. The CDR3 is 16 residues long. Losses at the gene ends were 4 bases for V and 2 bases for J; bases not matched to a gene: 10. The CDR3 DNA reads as TGTGCCAGCAGCTATGGCCGGGACAGCTACAACTATGGCTACACCTTC. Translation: CASSYGRDSYNYGYTF.

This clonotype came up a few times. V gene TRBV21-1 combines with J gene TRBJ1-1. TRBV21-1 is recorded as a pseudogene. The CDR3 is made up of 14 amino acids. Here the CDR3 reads CASTKTRRTSEAFF. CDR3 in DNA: TGTGCCAGCACAAAGACAAGACGAACTTCTGAAGCTTTCTTT.

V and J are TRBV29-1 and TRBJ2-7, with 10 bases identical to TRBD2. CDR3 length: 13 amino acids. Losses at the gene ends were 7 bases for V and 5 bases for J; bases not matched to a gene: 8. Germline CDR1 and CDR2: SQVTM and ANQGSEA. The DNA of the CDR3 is TGCAGCGCATCCGGGACTAGCGACGACGAGCAGTACTTC. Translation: CSASGTSDDEQYF.

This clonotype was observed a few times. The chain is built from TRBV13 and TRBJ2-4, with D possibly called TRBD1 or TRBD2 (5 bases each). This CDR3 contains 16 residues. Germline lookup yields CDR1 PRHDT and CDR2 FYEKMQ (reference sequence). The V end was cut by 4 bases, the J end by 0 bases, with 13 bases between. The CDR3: CASSSRDEGAKNIQYF. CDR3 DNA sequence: TGTGCCAGCAGCTCCCGGGACGAGGGAGCCAAAAACATTCAGTACTTC.

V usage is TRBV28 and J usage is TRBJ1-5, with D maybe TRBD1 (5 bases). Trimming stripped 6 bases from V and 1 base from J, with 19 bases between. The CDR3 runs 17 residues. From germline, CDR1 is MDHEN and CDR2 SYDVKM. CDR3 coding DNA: TGTGCCAGCAGCCACGGGACGGATCCCGTCAGCAATCAGCCCCAGCATTTT. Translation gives CASSHGTDPVSNQPQHF.

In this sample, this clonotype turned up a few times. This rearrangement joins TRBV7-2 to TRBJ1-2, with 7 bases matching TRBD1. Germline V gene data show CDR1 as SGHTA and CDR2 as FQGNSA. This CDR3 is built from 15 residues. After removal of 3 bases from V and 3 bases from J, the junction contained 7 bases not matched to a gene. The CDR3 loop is CASSFGQAAHYGYTF. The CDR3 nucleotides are TGTGCCAGCAGCTTCGGACAGGCGGCTCACTATGGCTACACCTTC. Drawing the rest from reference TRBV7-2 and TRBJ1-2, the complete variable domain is GAGVSQSPSNKVTEKGKDVELRCDPISGHTALYWYRQSLGQGLEFLIYFQGNSAPDKSGLPSDRFSAERTGGSVSTLTIQRTQQEDSAVYLCASSFGQAAHYGYTFGSGTRLTVV.

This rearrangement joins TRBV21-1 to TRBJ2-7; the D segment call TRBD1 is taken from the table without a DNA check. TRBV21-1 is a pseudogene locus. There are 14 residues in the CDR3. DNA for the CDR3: TGTGCCAGCAGCCTCAGACAGGGGGCGCGTGAGCAGTACTTC. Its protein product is CASSLRQGAREQYF.

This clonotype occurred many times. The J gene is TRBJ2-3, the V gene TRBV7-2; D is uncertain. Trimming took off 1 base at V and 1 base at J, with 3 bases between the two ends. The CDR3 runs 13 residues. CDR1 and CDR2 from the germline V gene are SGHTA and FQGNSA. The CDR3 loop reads CASSLVGTDTQYF. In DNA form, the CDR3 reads TGTGCCAGCAGCTTAGTCGGCACAGATACGCAGTATTTT.

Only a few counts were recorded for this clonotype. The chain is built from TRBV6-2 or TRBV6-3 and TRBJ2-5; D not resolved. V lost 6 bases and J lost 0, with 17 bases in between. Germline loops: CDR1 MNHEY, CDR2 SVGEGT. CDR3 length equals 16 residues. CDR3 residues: CASRAPPSYHQETQYF. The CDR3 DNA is TGTGCCAGCAGGGCCCCGCCCTCGTACCACCAAGAGACCCAGTACTTC.

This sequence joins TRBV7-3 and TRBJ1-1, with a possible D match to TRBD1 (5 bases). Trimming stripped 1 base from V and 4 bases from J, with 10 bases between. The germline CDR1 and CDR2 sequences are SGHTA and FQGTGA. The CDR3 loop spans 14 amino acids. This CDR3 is CASSLMGDGTEAFF. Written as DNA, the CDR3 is TGTGCCAGCAGCTTAATGGGGGATGGCACTGAAGCTTTCTTT.